These 26 T cell receptor beta chains came from one sample sequenced in a study of CD4 T cells in relation to SARS-CoV-2 and coronaviruses. The table came from immunoSEQ multiplex PCR; TCRdb's copy has only in-frame clones and leaves some out. The data hold about 37,000 clones, with 80% to 90% observed a single time. The specimen sequenced was memory CD4+ T cells from PBMCs. These receptors were collected from an adult with COVID-19.

The CDR3 DNA sequence: TGTGCCAGCAGCAAGACTAGCTACAATGAGCAGTTCTTC. Its protein product is CASSKTSYNEQFF. V gene TRBV6-2 or TRBV6-3 combines with J gene TRBJ2-1, with D perhaps TRBD2 (6 bases). Trimming left V 6 bases short and J 3 bases short, with 9 bases between. The V gene's germline CDR1 is MNHEY and CDR2 SVGEGT. CDR3 length: 13 residues.

The gene calls are TRBV5-4 and TRBJ2-5, with D possibly being TRBD1 (5 bases). Germline CDR1 is SGHNT and CDR2 is YYREEE (reference sequence). The CDR3 extends over 17 amino acids. V lost 3 bases and J 2 bases, leaving 20 bases between the germline ends. CDR3 bases: TGTGCCAGCAGCTCCCCGAGCATGCCAGGGCGACAAGAGACCCAGTACTTC. Its translation is CASSSPSMPGRQETQYF.

The chain uses TRBV6-2 or TRBV6-3 and TRBJ2-3; 11 bases align to TRBD2. With 5 bases clipped from V and 0 bases from J, the junction kept 4 bases outside the gene matches. The CDR3 extends over 16 amino acids. CDR1 and CDR2 from the germline V gene are MNHEY and SVGEGT. CDR3 amino acids: CASSTLAGGSTDTQYF. As DNA, the CDR3 is TGTGCCAGCAGTACCCTAGCGGGAGGTAGCACAGATACGCAGTATTTT.

The chain is built from TRBV6-5 and TRBJ2-1; 9 bases map to TRBD1. V dropped 6 bases and J dropped 9; count of bases not matched to a gene: 12. Germline V gene lookup returns CDR1 MNHEY and CDR2 SVGAGI. There are 15 residues in the CDR3. The CDR3 region is CASRGPGQGHSEQFF. CDR3 bases: TGTGCCAGCAGGGGGCCGGGACAGGGACACAGTGAGCAGTTCTTC.

The chain joins TRBV9 to TRBJ2-3, with 10 bases lining up with TRBD2. Trimming removed 0 bases from V and 0 bases from J; junction bases left unmatched: 10. The length of the CDR3 is 19 residues. Germline V gene lookup returns CDR1 SGDLS and CDR2 YYNGEE. The CDR3 is CASSVGSGRAKLSTDTQYF. CDR3 coding DNA: TGTGCCAGCAGCGTAGGGAGCGGGAGGGCAAAACTTAGCACAGATACGCAGTATTTT.

This chain joins TRBV25-1 and TRBJ2-3, with no clear D. There are 14 residues in the CDR3. Germline V gene data show CDR1 as MGHDK and CDR2 as SYGVNS. V was trimmed by 3 bases and J by 1 base, leaving 8 bases between them. The DNA for the CDR3 is TGTGCCAGCAGTGAGTTGGTTGGCACAGATACGCAGTATTTT. It specifies CASSELVGTDTQYF.

The chain carries TRBV2 and TRBJ2-2; D ambiguous. Trimming removed 1 base from V and 7 bases from J, with 4 bases in between. This CDR3 comprises 12 residues. Germline V gene data show CDR1 as SNHLY and CDR2 as FYNNEI. The CDR3 reads CASSEVGGELFF. DNA for the CDR3: TGTGCCAGCAGTGAAGTGGGCGGGGAGCTGTTTTTT.

The gene calls are TRBV12-2 and TRBJ2-2; the table's D call, TRBD1, was not checked against the DNA. TRBV12-2 is designated a pseudogene. There are 17 residues in the CDR3. CDR3 in amino acids: CASRLGRTGANTGELFF. The CDR3 DNA is TGTGCAAGTCGCTTAGGTAGGACAGGTGCGAACACCGGGGAGCTGTTTTTT.

J is TRBJ2-1 and V is TRBV6-5; 10 bases are shared with TRBD1. The germline V gene encodes CDR1 MNHEY and CDR2 SVGAGI. J was trimmed by 8 bases and V by 6 bases; bases with no gene match: 4. There are 13 residues in the CDR3. CDR3: CASRGQGGDEQFF. DNA for the CDR3: TGTGCCAGCAGAGGACAGGGGGGCGATGAGCAGTTCTTC.

This rearrangement joins TRBV6-5 to TRBJ1-1; D not certain. CDR1 is MNHEY and CDR2 is SVGAGI in the germline V gene. The CDR3 contains 13 residues. V was cut by 8 bases and J by 1 base, with 11 bases left in between. DNA of the CDR3: TGTGCCAGCTTAGGGCTGAGGAACACTGAAGCTTTCTTT. Translated, it gives CASLGLRNTEAFF.

The J gene is TRBJ2-3, the V gene TRBV15, with D possibly being TRBD2 (6 bases). The germline V and J ends were trimmed by 1 base and 3 bases, with 11 bases remaining between them. Germline V gene sequence: CDR1 LNHNV, CDR2 YYDKDF (reference sequence). The CDR3 length is 15 residues. CDR3 DNA sequence: TGTGCCACCAGCAGAGCAGCAGGGAGGACAGATACGCAGTATTTT. Protein: CATSRAAGRTDTQYF.

A remark on this clone: A read error may produce the germline difference seen at one junction end. The J gene is TRBJ1-5, the V gene TRBV5-1; D call uncertain. CDR3 size: 9 residues. CDR1 is SGHRS, CDR2 YFSETQ, per germline. CDR3 amino acids: CASNQPQHF. CDR3 bases: TGCGCGAGCAATCAGCCCCAGCATTTT.

The chain is built from TRBV2 and TRBJ1-6, with D perhaps matching TRBD1 (5 bases). Between the trimmed V and J ends, which lost 3 bases and 5 bases, there was a span of 14 bases. The CDR3 consists of 16 residues. Germline V CDR1 and CDR2: SNHLY, FYNNEI. The DNA of the CDR3 is TGTGCCAGCAGTGAGGGGGGTACGACAAATAATTCACCCCTCCACTTT. Translating gives CASSEGGTTNNSPLHF.

CDR3: CASSQVSGGTEQFF. In nucleotides, the CDR3 is TGTGCCAGCAGCCAAGTTTCGGGGGGTACGGAGCAGTTCTTC. The chain has TRBV14 and TRBJ2-1; 7 nucleotides line up with TRBD2. From germline, CDR1 is SGHDN and CDR2 FVKESK. The V segment lost 1 base and the J segment 10 bases; nucleotides outside the gene matches: 7. The CDR3 is made up of 14 amino acids.

The rearrangement joins TRBV5-4 to TRBJ2-3; TRBD2 agrees at 9 bases. V lost 0 bases and J lost 6; bases outside the gene matches: 5. This CDR3 is 15 amino acids long. From germline, CDR1 is SGHNT and CDR2 YYREEE (reference sequence). CDR3 in amino acids: CASSLGGLAPDTQYF. Here the CDR3 DNA reads TGTGCCAGCAGCTTGGGCGGACTAGCGCCCGATACGCAGTATTTT.

V is TRBV2 and J is TRBJ2-5; 10 bases map to TRBD2. Unmatched junction bases numbered 10, after V lost 5 bases and J lost 4 bases. The CDR3 spans 16 residues. The V gene's germline CDR1 is SNHLY and CDR2 FYNNEI. The CDR3 here is CASSLGGAGGAETQYF. DNA of the CDR3: TGTGCCAGCAGTCTAGGGGGAGCGGGAGGGGCAGAGACCCAGTACTTC.

This chain uses TRBV7-2 with TRBJ1-6; D call uncertain. In germline, CDR1 is SGHTA, CDR2 FQGNSA. This CDR3 is built from 14 residues. With 1 base removed from V and 6 bases from J, the gap between germline ends came to 7 bases. CDR3 sequence: CASSLGGSNSPLHF. Written as DNA, the CDR3 is TGTGCCAGCAGCTTAGGGGGTAGTAATTCACCCCTCCACTTT.

This rearrangement joins TRBV7-2 to TRBJ2-5; D is perhaps TRBD2 (5 bases). The V end was cut by 4 bases, the J end by 5 bases, with 11 bases between. This CDR3 has 13 residues. The germline V gene has CDR1 SGHTA and CDR2 FQGNSA. The CDR3 spells CASSSLRRETQYF. DNA for the CDR3: TGTGCCAGCAGCTCACTGAGGAGGGAGACCCAGTACTTC.

The chain joins TRBV2 to TRBJ2-7; 12 bases align to TRBD2. CDR1 is SNHLY, CDR2 FYNNEI, per germline. J lost 7 bases, V lost 4 bases, and 5 bases had no gene match. This CDR3 region has 14 residues. The CDR3 here is CASSGLAGVGEQYF. CDR3 sequence (DNA): TGTGCCAGCAGTGGACTAGCGGGAGTAGGAGAGCAGTACTTC.

The chain recombines TRBV6-5 with TRBJ2-7; D remains ambiguous. V shed 6 bases and J shed 2 bases, with 11 bases lying between them. Germline lookup yields CDR1 MNHEY and CDR2 SVGAGI. The CDR3 runs to 13 residues. CDR3 residues: CASSQSEPYEQYF. CDR3 DNA: TGTGCCAGCAGCCAAAGCGAGCCCTACGAGCAGTACTTC.

The V and J genes are TRBV7-8 and TRBJ2-4; perhaps TRBD1 as D (6 bases). V shed 5 bases and J shed 6 bases, with 17 bases lying between them. CDR1 SGHVS and CDR2 FQNEAQ come from the germline V gene. This CDR3 spans 15 amino acids. The CDR3 region has the DNA TGTGCCAGCAGCACGACCTTGGGACAAAGAAACATTCAGTACTTC. Translating it yields CASSTTLGQRNIQYF.

This clone was found once. The chain carries TRBV29-1 and TRBJ1-1; D perhaps matches TRBD1 (6 bases). Trimming took off 0 bases at V and 3 bases at J, with 17 bases between the two ends. Germline CDR1 and CDR2: SQVTM and ANQGSEA. This CDR3 has 16 residues. The CDR3 sequence: CSVEDQWGGQDTEAFF. DNA of the CDR3: TGCAGCGTTGAAGATCAGTGGGGGGGGCAGGACACTGAAGCTTTCTTT.

This chain uses TRBV5-5 with TRBJ2-5, with D maybe TRBD1 (5 bases). The ends were cut back, 2 bases at V and 1 base at J, with 9 bases in the middle. The CDR3 totals 14 residues. Germline CDR1 and CDR2: SGHKS and YYEKEE (reference sequence). CDR3 DNA: TGTGCCAGCAGCTTACACAGGTCCCAAGAGACCCAGTACTTC. Residues: CASSLHRSQETQYF.

This chain joins TRBV19 and TRBJ2-2; D may be TRBD1 or TRBD2 (6 bases each). CDR3 size: 14 residues. The ends were cut back, 8 bases at V and 6 bases at J, with 16 bases in the middle. Germline CDR1 is LNHDA and CDR2 is SQIVND (reference sequence). The CDR3 reads CASETGAGAGELFF. In DNA form, the CDR3 reads TGTGCCAGTGAGACGGGGGCCGGGGCCGGGGAGCTGTTTTTT.

This clone was observed a single time. The V call is TRBV6-2 or TRBV6-3, the J call TRBJ2-7, with D uncertain. This CDR3 spans 14 amino acids. V was pared by 2 bases and J by 0 bases, with 8 bases between. Germline assignment: CDR1 MNHEY and CDR2 SVGEGT. The CDR3 reads CASSYAGVSYEQYF. CDR3 in DNA: TGTGCCAGCAGTTACGCCGGTGTCTCCTACGAGCAGTACTTC.

The V gene is TRBV28, the J gene TRBJ1-4; no reliable D call. Germline V gene lookup returns CDR1 MDHEN and CDR2 SYDVKM. Trimming took 7 bases from V and 0 from J, leaving 3 bases between them. CDR3 size: 12 residues. CDR3 loop: CASTTTNEKLFF. Written as DNA, the CDR3 is TGTGCCAGCACCACAACTAATGAAAAACTGTTTTTT.